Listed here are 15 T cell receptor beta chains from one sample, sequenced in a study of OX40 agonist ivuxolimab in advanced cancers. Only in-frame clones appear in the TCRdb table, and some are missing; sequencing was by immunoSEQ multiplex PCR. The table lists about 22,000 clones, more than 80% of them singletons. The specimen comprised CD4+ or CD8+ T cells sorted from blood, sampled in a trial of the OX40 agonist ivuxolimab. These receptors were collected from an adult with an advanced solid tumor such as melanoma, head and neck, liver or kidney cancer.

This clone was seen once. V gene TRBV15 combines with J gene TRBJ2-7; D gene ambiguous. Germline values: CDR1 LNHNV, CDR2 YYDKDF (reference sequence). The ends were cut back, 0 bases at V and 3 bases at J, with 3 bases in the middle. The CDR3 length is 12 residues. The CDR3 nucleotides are TGTGCCACCAGCAGAGACAGCTACGAGCAGTACTTC. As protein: CATSRDSYEQYF.

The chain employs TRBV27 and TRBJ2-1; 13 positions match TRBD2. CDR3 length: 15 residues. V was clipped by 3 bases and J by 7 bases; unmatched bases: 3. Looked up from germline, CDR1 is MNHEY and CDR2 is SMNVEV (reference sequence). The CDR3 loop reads CASSFGTSGTNEQFF. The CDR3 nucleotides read TGTGCCAGCAGTTTTGGGACTAGCGGGACAAATGAGCAGTTCTTC.

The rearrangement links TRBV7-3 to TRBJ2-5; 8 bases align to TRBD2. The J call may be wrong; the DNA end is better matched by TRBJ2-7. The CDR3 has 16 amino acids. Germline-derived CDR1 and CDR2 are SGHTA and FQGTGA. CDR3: CASSYYSGTSPYEQYF. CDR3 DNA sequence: TGTGCCAGCAGCTACTACTCCGGGACTAGTCCCTACGAGCAGTACTTC.

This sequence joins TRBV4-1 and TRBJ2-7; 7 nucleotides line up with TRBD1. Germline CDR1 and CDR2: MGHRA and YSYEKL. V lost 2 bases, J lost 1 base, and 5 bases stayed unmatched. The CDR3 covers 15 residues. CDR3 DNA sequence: TGCGCCAGCAGCCAACGGGACAGCTATTCCTACGAGCAGTACTTC. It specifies CASSQRDSYSYEQYF.

In DNA, the CDR3 is TGTGCCAGCAGCGGGGGAGGGGGCCCAAGCTCCTACAATGAGCAGTTCTTC. Amino acids: CASSGGGGPSSYNEQFF. J is TRBJ2-1 and V is TRBV27; possibly TRBD1 or TRBD2 for D (7 bases each). The CDR3 is made up of 17 amino acids. The V and J ends lost 6 bases and 0 bases respectively, with 18 bases between them. Germline CDR1 MNHEY, CDR2 SMNVEV (reference sequence).

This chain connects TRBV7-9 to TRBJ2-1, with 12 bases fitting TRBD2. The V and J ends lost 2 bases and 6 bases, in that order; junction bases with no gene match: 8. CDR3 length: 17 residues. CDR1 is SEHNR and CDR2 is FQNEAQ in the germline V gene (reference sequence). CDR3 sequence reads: CASSLIPTSGSFNEQFF. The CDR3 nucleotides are TGTGCCAGCAGCTTAATACCGACTAGCGGGAGCTTCAATGAGCAGTTCTTC.

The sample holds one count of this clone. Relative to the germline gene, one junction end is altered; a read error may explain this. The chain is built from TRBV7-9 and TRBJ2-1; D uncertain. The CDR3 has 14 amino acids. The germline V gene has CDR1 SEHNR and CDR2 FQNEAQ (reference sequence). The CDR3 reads CASSPSDSFNEQFF. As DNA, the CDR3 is TGTGCCAGCAGCCCTTCCGACTCCTTCAATGAGCAGTTCTTC.

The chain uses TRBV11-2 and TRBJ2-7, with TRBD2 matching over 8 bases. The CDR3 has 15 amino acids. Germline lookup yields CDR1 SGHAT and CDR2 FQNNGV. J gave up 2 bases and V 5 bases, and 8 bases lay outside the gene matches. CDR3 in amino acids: CASSHGGGEAYEQYF. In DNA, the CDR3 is TGTGCCAGCAGCCACGGGGGGGGCGAGGCCTACGAGCAGTACTTC.

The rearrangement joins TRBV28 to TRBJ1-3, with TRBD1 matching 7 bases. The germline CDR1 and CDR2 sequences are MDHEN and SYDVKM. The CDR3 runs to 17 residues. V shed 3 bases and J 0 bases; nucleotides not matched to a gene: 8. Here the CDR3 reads CASSFITGDTSGNTIYF. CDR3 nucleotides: TGTGCCAGCAGTTTCATAACAGGGGATACCTCTGGAAACACCATATATTTT.

CDR3 protein: CASGAGDQPQHF. In DNA, the CDR3 is TGTGCCAGCGGGGCAGGGGATCAGCCCCAGCATTTT. The gene calls are TRBV6-6 and TRBJ1-5, with a weak D call TRBD1 (6 bases). The CDR3 length is 12 residues. V dropped 8 bases and J dropped 5 bases, with 10 bases sitting between them. CDR1 is MNHNY, CDR2 SVGAGI, per germline (reference sequence).

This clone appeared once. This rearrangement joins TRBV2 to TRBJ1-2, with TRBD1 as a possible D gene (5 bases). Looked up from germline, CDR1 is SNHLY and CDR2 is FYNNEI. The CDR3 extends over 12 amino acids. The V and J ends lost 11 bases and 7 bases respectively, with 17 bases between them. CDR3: CAGPDRGSGYTF. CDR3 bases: TGTGCCGGGCCCGACAGAGGGAGTGGCTACACCTTC.

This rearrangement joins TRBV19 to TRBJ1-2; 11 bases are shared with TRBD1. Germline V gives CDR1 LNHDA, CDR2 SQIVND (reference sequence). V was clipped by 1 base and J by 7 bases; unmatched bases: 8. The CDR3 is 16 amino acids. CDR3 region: CASSIALGQGVSGYTF. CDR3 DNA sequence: TGTGCCAGTAGTATAGCCTTGGGACAGGGGGTTTCTGGCTACACCTTC.

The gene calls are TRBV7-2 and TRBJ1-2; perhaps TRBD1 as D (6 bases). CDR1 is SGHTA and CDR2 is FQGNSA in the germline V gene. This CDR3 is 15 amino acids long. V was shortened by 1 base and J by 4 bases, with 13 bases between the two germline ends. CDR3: CASSLGGQLFYGYTF. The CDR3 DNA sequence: TGTGCCAGCAGCTTAGGGGGGCAGCTTTTCTATGGCTACACCTTC.

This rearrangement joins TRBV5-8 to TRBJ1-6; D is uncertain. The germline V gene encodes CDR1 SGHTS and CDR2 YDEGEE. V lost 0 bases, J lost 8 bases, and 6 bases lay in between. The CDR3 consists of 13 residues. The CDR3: CASSLGSHSPLHF. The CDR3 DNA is TGTGCCAGCAGCTTGGGCTCGCATTCACCCCTCCACTTT.

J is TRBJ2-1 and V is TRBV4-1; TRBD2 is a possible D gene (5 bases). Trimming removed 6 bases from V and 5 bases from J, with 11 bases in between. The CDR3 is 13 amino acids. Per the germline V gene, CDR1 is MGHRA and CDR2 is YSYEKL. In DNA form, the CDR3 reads TGCGCCAGCAGGGAGGTAGGGAACAATGAGCAGTTCTTC. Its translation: CASREVGNNEQFF.